These T cell receptor beta chains were read from a single sample in a study of T cell changes during pregnancy in multiple sclerosis. Clones were sequenced by immunoSEQ multiplex PCR, and TCRdb holds only the in-frame ones, with some missing. The repertoire holds about 11,000 clones, with roughly 94% as singletons. The sample consisted of CD4+ T cells from peripheral blood mononuclear cells, taken before pregnancy. These receptors were obtained from a female donor with multiple sclerosis, enrolled in a pregnancy study. CDR3s include the opening cysteine and the closing phenylalanine or tryptophan. Fields, in order: J gene, D gene, V gene, clone size, CDR3 protein, CDR3 DNA. D genes are given only for firm matches. Clone size is shown for a subset of rows, as once, few, many or a class of expanded clone.

TRBJ1-5,TRBD1,TRBV7-2,.,CASSLWDRGHQPQHF,TGTGCCAGCAGCTTATGGGACAGGGGACATCAGCCCCAGCATTTT
TRBJ2-3,TRBD2,TRBV13,.,CASSSSPTSGSTDTQYF,TGTGCCAGCAGCTCGAGCCCGACTAGCGGGAGTACAGATACGCAGTATTTT
TRBJ2-7,TRBD1,TRBV27,.,CASSSYLYGTVSFEQYF,TGTGCCAGCAGTTCGTACCTATACGGGACAGTGTCGTTCGAGCAGTACTTC
TRBJ2-5,.,TRBV19,.,CASQQSDYVGETQYF,TGTGCCAGTCAGCAGAGCGACTATGTAGGAGAGACCCAGTACTTC
TRBJ2-2,TRBD2,TRBV2,.,CASRPLTGGTGELFF,TGTGCCAGCAGACCTTTGACGGGGGGCACCGGGGAGCTGTTTTTT
TRBJ1-2,.,TRBV11-1,.,CASSYTGSYGYTF,TGTGCCAGCAGCTACACAGGGTCCTATGGCTACACCTTC
TRBJ1-4,.,TRBV11-3,.,CASSFSLNEKLFF,TGTGCCAGCAGCTTCTCCCTGAATGAAAAACTGTTTTTT
TRBJ2-1,.,TRBV5-4,.,CASSLASELEQFF,TGTGCCAGCAGCTTGGCGAGCGAACTTGAGCAGTTCTTC
TRBJ2-3,.,TRBV14,.,CASSHSLEAVTDTQYF,TGTGCCAGCAGCCATTCCTTGGAGGCAGTAACAGATACGCAGTATTTT
TRBJ2-3,TRBD2,TRBV12-5,.,CASGLDLAGANIVTDTQYF,TGTGCTAGTGGTTTGGACCTAGCGGGGGCCAACATAGTCACAGATACGCAGTATTTT
TRBJ1-2,.,TRBV19,.,CASSKDSPLNYGYTF,TGTGCCAGTAGTAAGGACAGCCCGTTGAACTATGGCTACACCTTC
TRBJ1-1,TRBD1,TRBV19,.,CASTQGGNTEAFF,TGTGCCAGTACACAGGGGGGGAACACTGAAGCTTTCTTT
TRBJ2-3,.,TRBV10-3,.,CAIRIADTQYF,TGTGCCATCAGGATAGCTGATACGCAGTATTTT
TRBJ2-1,TRBD2,TRBV11-2,.,CASSPGLAGNEQFF,TGTGCCAGCAGCCCCGGACTAGCTGGCAATGAGCAGTTCTTC
TRBJ1-2,.,TRBV30,.,CAWSMLRAGDITNYGYTF,TGTGCCTGGAGTATGTTGAGGGCAGGCGACATAACTAACTATGGCTACACCTTC
TRBJ1-5,TRBD1,TRBV30,.,CAWSAMGQAYQPQHF,TGTGCCTGGAGTGCGATGGGACAGGCTTATCAGCCCCAGCATTTT
TRBJ2-2,TRBD1,TRBV6-1,.,CASRDRVDTGELFF,TGTGCCAGCAGGGACAGGGTGGACACCGGGGAGCTGTTTTTT
TRBJ2-7,TRBD1,TRBV11-3,.,CASSTRTGSNEQYF,TGTGCCAGCAGCACAAGGACAGGGTCTAACGAGCAGTACTTC
TRBJ1-2,.,TRBV5-4,once,CASSLGGGEGGYTF,TGTGCCAGCAGCTTGGGGGGGGGCGAGGGGGGCTACACCTTC
TRBJ1-6,TRBD1,TRBV15,.,CATSEGAAYNSPLHF,TGTGCCACCAGCGAGGGGGCGGCCTATAATTCACCCCTCCACTTT
TRBJ1-6,.,TRBV7-6,.,CASSLISGGQNSPLHF,TGTGCCAGCAGCTTAATTTCTGGGGGCCAGAATTCACCCCTCCACTTT
TRBJ1-2,TRBD1,TRBV30,.,CAWDVSRGLGYTF,TGTGCCTGGGATGTGAGCAGGGGGCTTGGCTACACCTTC
TRBJ1-3,.,TRBV19,.,CASSPHESSGNTIYF,TGTGCCAGTAGTCCACACGAAAGCTCTGGAAACACCATATATTTT
TRBJ2-7,.,TRBV5-1,.,CASSLGGQPYDEQYF,TGCGCCAGCAGCTTGGGAGGGCAGCCTTACGACGAGCAGTACTTC
TRBJ2-5,.,TRBV7-9,.,CASSLSVETQYF,TGTGCCAGCAGCTTATCTGTGGAGACCCAGTACTTC
TRBJ1-1,.,TRBV10-3,.,CAITEKRNTEAFF,TGTGCCATCACCGAAAAGAGGAACACTGAAGCTTTCTTT
TRBJ1-1,.,TRBV10-3,.,CAIRQAPNTEAFF,TGTGCCATCAGGCAGGCACCGAACACTGAAGCTTTCTTT
TRBJ1-2,TRBD1,TRBV4-1,.,CASSGQGPNYGYTF,TGCGCCAGCAGTGGACAGGGTCCTAACTATGGCTACACCTTC
TRBJ1-1,.,TRBV7-2,.,CASSPDTEAFF,TGTGCCAGCAGCCCCGACACTGAAGCTTTCTTT
TRBJ2-1,.,TRBV5-3,.,CARSLGGVQGTHGEQFF,TGTGCCAGAAGCTTGGGGGGGGTACAGGGGACCCATGGTGAGCAGTTCTTC
TRBJ2-3,.,TRBV4-2,.,CASSKGTDTQYF,TGTGCCAGCAGTAAGGGGACAGATACGCAGTATTTT
TRBJ2-2,.,TRBV4-2,.,CASSQLLGYDGELFF,TGTGCCAGCAGCCAACTCCTAGGATACGACGGGGAGCTGTTTTTT
TRBJ1-5,.,TRBV6-6,.,CASSRSGAQHF,TGTGCCAGCAGTCGAAGTGGAGCCCAGCATTTT
TRBJ2-3,.,TRBV6-6,.,CASSYVGRVTDTQYF,TGTGCCAGCAGTTACGTGGGCAGGGTCACAGATACGCAGTATTTT
TRBJ1-3,.,TRBV11-2,.,CASSPTQQGGNTIYF,TGTGCCAGCAGCCCAACCCAACAGGGTGGAAACACCATATATTTT
TRBJ1-1,.,TRBV4-1,once,CASKLDTEAFF,TGCGCCAGCAAACTGGACACTGAAGCTTTCTTT
TRBJ2-7,TRBD2,TRBV29-1,.,CSALSRGGPGEQYF,TGCAGCGCCCTCTCGCGGGGGGGTCCGGGGGAGCAGTACTTC
TRBJ1-1,.,TRBV4-1,.,CASSQMGTRLKEAFF,TGCGCCAGCAGCCAAATGGGGACACGTTTAAAAGAAGCTTTCTTT
TRBJ2-3,TRBD2,TRBV7-9,.,CASSFSGGSTDTQYF,TGTGCCAGCAGCTTTAGCGGGGGCAGCACAGATACGCAGTATTTT
TRBJ2-2,TRBD2,TRBV9,.,CASSASGGAGVGELFF,TGTGCCAGCAGCGCCAGCGGGGGGGCAGGAGTTGGGGAGCTGTTTTTT
TRBJ1-1,.,TRBV7-9,.,CASSLAQGHTEAFF,TGTGCCAGCAGCTTAGCGCAGGGGCACACTGAAGCTTTCTTT
TRBJ2-1,.,TRBV18,once,CASGSGGTYNEQFF,TGTGCCTCGGGGTCGGGCGGCACCTACAATGAGCAGTTCTTC
TRBJ2-7,.,TRBV10-2,.,CASETVGGPGYEQYF,TGCGCCAGCGAGACGGTGGGCGGGCCCGGCTACGAGCAGTACTTC
TRBJ1-5,.,TRBV7-8,once,CASREGSYSNQPQHF,TGTGCCAGCAGGGAGGGCTCTTATAGCAATCAGCCCCAGCATTTT
TRBJ1-2,TRBD1,TRBV5-8,.,CASRRDRHYGYTF,TGTGCCAGCAGACGGGACAGGCACTATGGCTACACCTTC
TRBJ1-6,.,TRBV18,.,CASSRTIRGVSPLHF,TGTGCCAGCTCTCGCACAATCAGGGGAGTTTCACCCCTCCACTTT
TRBJ1-5,.,TRBV30,.,CAWRLPGRGYQPQHF,TGTGCCTGGAGACTCCCCGGGAGGGGCTACCAGCCCCAGCATTTT
TRBJ2-2,.,TRBV27,.,CASRRGRQNTGELFF,TGTGCCAGCAGGAGAGGGAGGCAGAACACCGGGGAGCTGTTTTTT
TRBJ1-1,.,TRBV9,.,CASSVVGGTPAAFF,TGTGCCAGCAGCGTAGTAGGAGGGACCCCCGCGGCTTTCTTT
TRBJ2-5,TRBD2,TRBV6-4,.,CASTTGGWAGGYQETQYF,TGTGCCAGCACAACCGGGGGGTGGGCCGGGGGGTATCAAGAGACCCAGTACTTC
TRBJ1-2,TRBD1,TRBV7-9,.,CASSSTGGGYGYTF,TGTGCCAGCAGCTCAACAGGGGGCGGCTATGGCTACACCTTC
TRBJ2-1,.,TRBV7-6,.,CASSLRAGQGLRGANNEQFF,TGTGCCAGCAGCTTAAGGGCCGGACAGGGGTTGCGGGGGGCCAACAATGAGCAGTTCTTC
TRBJ2-1,TRBD2,TRBV5-1,.,CASSLVRGGLDEQFF,TGCGCCAGCAGCTTGGTGCGGGGGGGCCTCGATGAGCAGTTCTTC
TRBJ1-1,TRBD1,TRBV6-1,.,CASRTGDSNTEAFF,TGTGCCAGCAGGACCGGGGACAGTAACACTGAAGCTTTCTTT
TRBJ1-1,.,TRBV6-1,.,CASSEWGERSEAFF,TGTGCCAGCAGTGAATGGGGGGAACGGTCTGAAGCTTTCTTT